This T cell receptor beta chain stems from a study of shared clonotypes between healthy human individuals. Trimming took 0 bases from V and 1 from J, leaving 6 bases between them. CDR1 and CDR2 from the germline V gene are SGHTA and FQGTGA. This CDR3 has 14 amino acids. Methods used by the authors: Junction-only sequences produced by ImmunoSEQ had no quality scores, so filtering differed. Profiled with immunoSEQ multiplex PCR; TCRdb holds only in-frame clones, not every one. V and J calls and clone size are those listed in that table; D and trimming were worked out from the DNA. The sample has 2 million to 2.5 million clones; roughly 92% are singletons. Concerning this clone itself: The target antigen is unknown. The same CDR3 can be traced to other DNA sequences in this sample.

Study-level points and caveats: Clonotypes not shared had lower generation probabilities than those common to all four donors.

The donors were all Caucasian adults (living in Nashville, Tennessee). Sequences were obtained from naive CD4+ T cells from PBMCs. The subset: CD45RA+ positively selected. The clonotype was recovered from a man aged 18-30 years in good health. Some clones in this sample may be carry-over from other donors' samples. V is TRBV7-3 and J is TRBJ1-1; the D is unclear. CDR3 DNA sequence: TGTGCCAGCAGCTTAACGTCGGGGAACACTGAAGCTTTCTTT. This codes for CASSLTSGNTEAFF.